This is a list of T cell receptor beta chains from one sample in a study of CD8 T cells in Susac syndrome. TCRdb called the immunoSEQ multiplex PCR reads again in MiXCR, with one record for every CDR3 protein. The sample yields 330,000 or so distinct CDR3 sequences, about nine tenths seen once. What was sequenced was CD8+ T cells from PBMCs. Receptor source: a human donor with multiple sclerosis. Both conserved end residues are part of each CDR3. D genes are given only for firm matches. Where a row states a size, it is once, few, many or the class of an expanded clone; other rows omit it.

TGTGCCAGTTCAGTTTTTGGGGGGGCTGGCTACGAGCAGTACTTC,CASSVFGGAGYEQYF,TRBV27,NA,TRBJ2-7,NA
TGTGCCAGCAGCCCGGACCGCTTCCTATCTACGCAGTACTTC,CASSPDRFLSTQYF,TRBV6-5,NA,TRBJ2-7,NA
TGTGCCAGCAGCTTTACTAGGTCCTACAATGAGCAGTTCTTC,CASSFTRSYNEQFF,TRBV7-9,NA,TRBJ2-1,NA
TGCAGCGTCATGGAGGGGGGGTCCTACGAGCAGTACTTC,CSVMEGGSYEQYF,TRBV29-1,NA,TRBJ2-7,NA
TGCAGCGTTGAGCTCAGGACTTTAAGCTCCTACGAGCAGTACTTC,CSVELRTLSSYEQYF,TRBV29-1,NA,TRBJ2-7,NA
TGTGCCAGCAGCTTACAGGGTGGCATGAACACTGAAGCTTTCTTT,CASSLQGGMNTEAFF,TRBV11-2,NA,TRBJ1-1,NA
TGTGCCACCAGTGAGGGGTGGAATCAGCCCCAGCATTTT,CATSEGWNQPQHF,TRBV24-1,NA,TRBJ1-5,NA
TGTGCCTGGAGTGTAGGTGGAGTCTCCAATGAGCAGTTCTTC,CAWSVGGVSNEQFF,TRBV30,NA,TRBJ2-1,NA
TGTGCCTGGAGAGAAGTTAGTGCCACAGATACGCAGTATTTT,CAWREVSATDTQYF,TRBV30,NA,TRBJ2-3,NA
TGTGCCAGCAGTAAGCAGTACTTC,CASSKQYF,TRBV2,NA,TRBJ2-7,NA
TGCGCCAGCAGCTTAATAGGGGGCCTCGCGAACACTGAAGCTTTCTTT,CASSLIGGLANTEAFF,TRBV5-1,TRBD1,TRBJ1-1,NA
TGTGCCAGCAGTTTGTACAGGGGGCATGAGACCCAGTACTTC,CASSLYRGHETQYF,TRBV27,TRBD1,TRBJ2-5,NA
TGTGCCAGCAGGAACGGGGGGGATGGCACAGATACGCAGTATTTT,CASRNGGDGTDTQYF,TRBV12-3/TRBV12-4,TRBD2,TRBJ2-3,once
TGCAGTGCTTACTCCCTAGCGGGAGGGACCTACGAGCAGTACTTC,CSAYSLAGGTYEQYF,TRBV20-1,TRBD2,TRBJ2-7,once
TGTGCCAGCAGCTTAGGGACAGGGAACCTTGGCTACACCTTC,CASSLGTGNLGYTF,TRBV7-9,TRBD1,TRBJ1-2,NA
TGCAGTGCTAGAGACCTGGGACAAGAATACGAGCAGTACTTC,CSARDLGQEYEQYF,TRBV20-1,NA,TRBJ2-7,NA
TGTGCCAGCAGCTTGACAGGCGACGAGCAGTACTTC,CASSLTGDEQYF,TRBV7-9,NA,TRBJ2-7,NA
TGTGCCAGCAAATCCAGCAGAGGGGCTCACGTTGGCTACACCTTC,CASKSSRGAHVGYTF,TRBV9,NA,TRBJ1-2,NA
TGTGCCAGCAGCACCGGGACTAGCGGGAGTACAGATACGCAGTATTTT,CASSTGTSGSTDTQYF,TRBV7-2,TRBD2,TRBJ2-3,few
TGTGCTGGGCGGTCAGGGTATGGCTACACCTTC,CAGRSGYGYTF,TRBV30,NA,TRBJ1-2,NA
TGCGCCAGCAGCTTGGAACTAGCGGGGAACTACGAGCAGTACTTC,CASSLELAGNYEQYF,TRBV5-1,TRBD2,TRBJ2-7,NA
TGTGCCAGCAGTGGGGACGGCCCCGGCTACACCTTC,CASSGDGPGYTF,TRBV27,NA,TRBJ1-2,NA
TGTGCCAGCAGGACGACAGGGGAGGCCACTGAAGCTTTCTTT,CASRTTGEATEAFF,TRBV6-1,TRBD1,TRBJ1-1,few
TGTGCCAGCAGCCCCCAGCGGGAGGGCCTCTACGAGCAGTACTTC,CASSPQREGLYEQYF,TRBV6-5,TRBD2,TRBJ2-7,NA
TGTGCCAGCAGCCAAATAGCGGGAGTAGCCAATGAGCAGTTCTTC,CASSQIAGVANEQFF,TRBV14,TRBD2,TRBJ2-1,NA
TGTGCCAGCAGTCCCCCGGACAGGGGGCGGTGGCGCCAAGAGACCCAGTACTTC,CASSPPDRGRWRQETQYF,TRBV6-2/TRBV6-3,TRBD1,TRBJ2-5,NA
TGTGCCAGCAGTGGTTTTACGGATGGAAACACCATATATTTT,CASSGFTDGNTIYF,TRBV25-1,NA,TRBJ1-3,NA
TGCGCCAGCAGCCAGGACAGCTCCTATAATTCACCCCTCCACTTT,CASSQDSSYNSPLHF,TRBV4-1,NA,TRBJ1-6,NA
TGTGCCAGCAGCTTCGGGGGGCCGATCCACAATGAGCAGTTCTTC,CASSFGGPIHNEQFF,TRBV5-4,NA,TRBJ2-1,NA
TGCGCCAGCTCCTTCAGACAGGTGGATGGCGAGCAGTACTTC,CASSFRQVDGEQYF,TRBV5-1,NA,TRBJ2-7,once
TGTGCCAGCAGTACGCTAGGTACTGAAGCTTTCTTT,CASSTLGTEAFF,TRBV27,NA,TRBJ1-1,NA
TGTGCCACCAGCAGCTCACCGGGCTACGAGCAGTACTTC,CATSSSPGYEQYF,TRBV15,NA,TRBJ2-7,few
TGTGCCAGTAGTACGTCCGGGACCGCCTACGAGCAGTACTTC,CASSTSGTAYEQYF,TRBV19,NA,TRBJ2-7,NA
TGTGCCAGCAGCTTATTGATTGGCGGGGATCAGCAGTTCTTC,CASSLLIGGDQQFF,TRBV11-2,NA,TRBJ2-1,once
TGTGCCACCAGTGATGCCTTCGGGACAGGGGGCACAGATACGCAGTATTTT,CATSDAFGTGGTDTQYF,TRBV24-1,TRBD1,TRBJ2-3,NA
TGCGCCAGCAGCCTTAGCGGGGTGCAGTCTGGGGCCAACGTCCTGACTTTC,CASSLSGVQSGANVLTF,TRBV4-1,TRBD2,TRBJ2-6,NA
TGTGCCAGCAGTTTATCCCGGGTCCACATTCAGTACTTC,CASSLSRVHIQYF,TRBV27,NA,TRBJ2-4,NA
TGCGCCAGCAGCCCGAGAGGGGGGTCGGAGAAAGCTTTCTTT,CASSPRGGSEKAFF,TRBV5-1,NA,TRBJ1-1,NA
TGTGCCAGCAGCTTAGTTGTTGGCAGTTCCCTTAATGAAAAACTGTTTTTT,CASSLVVGSSLNEKLFF,TRBV7-9,NA,TRBJ1-4,NA
TGCAGCGCCCCGGGACCCACCGGGGAGCTGTTTTTT,CSAPGPTGELFF,TRBV29-1,NA,TRBJ2-2,NA
TGTGCAAGTCGCACCGAGGGAACTACGAACACTGAAGCTTTCTTT,CASRTEGTTNTEAFF,TRBV12-2,NA,TRBJ1-1,NA
TGTGCCAGCAGTTTATATGGGGTGGTGAACACTGAAGCTTTCTTT,CASSLYGVVNTEAFF,TRBV27,NA,TRBJ1-1,NA
TGTGCCAGCAGTGAATATGTAGCGCAGTACTTC,CASSEYVAQYF,TRBV25-1,NA,TRBJ2-7,NA
TGTGCCAGCAGTCCCAGCGGGAGTATAGATACGCAGTATTTT,CASSPSGSIDTQYF,TRBV12-3/TRBV12-4,TRBD2,TRBJ2-3,NA
TGCGCCAGCAGCCATAACAGGGATGCCCAAGAGACCCAGTACTTC,CASSHNRDAQETQYF,TRBV4-1,NA,TRBJ2-5,NA
TGTGCCAGCAGCGCCTCGACAGGGAGCAATGAGCAGTTCTTC,CASSASTGSNEQFF,TRBV9,TRBD1,TRBJ2-1,NA
TGTGCCAGCAGCTTAGTCTCATATAGGACAGCGAGTACTGAAGCTTTCTTT,CASSLVSYRTASTEAFF,TRBV11-2,NA,TRBJ1-1,NA
TGCAGTGCTATACTTAACAGGGCTGATGGCTACACCTTC,CSAILNRADGYTF,TRBV20-1,NA,TRBJ1-2,NA
TGTGCCAGCAGTTTATTGGGATCTCGGTCTGAAGCTTTCTTT,CASSLLGSRSEAFF,TRBV27,NA,TRBJ1-1,NA
TGTGCCAGCAGTTTCGAAGGTTCCTACAATGAGCAGTTCTTC,CASSFEGSYNEQFF,TRBV12-3/TRBV12-4,NA,TRBJ2-1,NA
TGTGCCAGCAGTTTAAAGGGGAACTATGGCTACACCTTC,CASSLKGNYGYTF,TRBV27,NA,TRBJ1-2,NA
TGCAGTGCGCCCAGGGGGAGGATGTCAGAGACCCAGTACTTC,CSAPRGRMSETQYF,TRBV20-1,NA,TRBJ2-5,once
TGCAGTGCTAGAGAAATTTCGAAAGCGTTCTTC,CSAREISKAFF,TRBV20-1,NA,TRBJ2-1,once
TGTGCCAGCCGATCAGGGAACACTGAAGCTTTCTTT,CASRSGNTEAFF,TRBV7-9,NA,TRBJ1-1,NA
TGTGCCAGCAGTTCGGGCAGGGGAGACGAGCAGTACTTC,CASSSGRGDEQYF,TRBV7-9,NA,TRBJ2-7,NA
TGTGCCAGTAGTATAGACGGACTAGCGGGAGGTTTCTCCTACAATGAGCAGTTCTTC,CASSIDGLAGGFSYNEQFF,TRBV19,TRBD2,TRBJ2-1,NA
TGCAGTGCTAGAAGGACAAATCGAAACACCATATATTTT,CSARRTNRNTIYF,TRBV20-1,NA,TRBJ1-3,NA
TGCAGTGCTAGAGATTTGTCCGGGACAGGGATGTTCGAGCAGTACTTC,CSARDLSGTGMFEQYF,TRBV20-1,TRBD1,TRBJ2-7,NA
TGTGCCAGCAGTTTAGGGGGGGGTATTTTTGACTACACCTTC,CASSLGGGIFDYTF,TRBV27,NA,TRBJ1-2,NA
TGTGCCACCAGTGACCTGGAGATGGGCCGCACAGATACGCAGTATTTT,CATSDLEMGRTDTQYF,TRBV24-1,NA,TRBJ2-3,NA